This TCR beta chain appears in the sequencing data of a study of cytomegalovirus exposure and HLA in healthy donors. The PCR used 60 Vbeta and 13 Jbeta primers. Assay used: immunoSEQ multiplex PCR; TCRdb lists only in-frame clones, some missing. The sample holds approximately 210,000 clones; 75% to 90% are singletons and the top ten take roughly 1.3%. CDR1 is LGHNA, CDR2 YNFKEQ, per germline. Trimming stripped 4 bases from V and 6 bases from J, with 18 bases between. This CDR3 region has 15 residues. The TCR comes from a man aged 25-40 years in good health and CMV-seronegative. The sequenced material came from PBMCs. This sequence joins TRBV4-2 and TRBJ2-5; perhaps TRBD2 as D (5 bases). The CDR3 loop is CASSPPWSREQTQYF. The DNA for the CDR3 is TGTGCCAGCAGCCCGCCGTGGAGCCGGGAACAGACCCAGTACTTC.